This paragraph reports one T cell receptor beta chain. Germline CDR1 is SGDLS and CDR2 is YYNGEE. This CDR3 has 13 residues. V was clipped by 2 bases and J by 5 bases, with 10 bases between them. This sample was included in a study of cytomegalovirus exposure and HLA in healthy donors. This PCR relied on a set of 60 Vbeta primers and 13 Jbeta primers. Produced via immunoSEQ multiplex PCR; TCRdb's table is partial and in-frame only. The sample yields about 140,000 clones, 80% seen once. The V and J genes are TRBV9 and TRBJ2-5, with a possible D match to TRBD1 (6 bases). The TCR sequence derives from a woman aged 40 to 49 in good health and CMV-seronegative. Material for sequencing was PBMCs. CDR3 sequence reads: CASSVDRRETQYF. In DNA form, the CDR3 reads TGTGCCAGCAGCGTTGACAGGAGGGAGACCCAGTACTTC.